The rows below give T cell receptor beta chains drawn from one sample of a study of cytomegalovirus exposure and HLA in healthy donors. The assay was immunoSEQ multiplex PCR, and TCRdb's table has in-frame clones only and misses some. The table lists 130,000 or so clones, 70% to 80% of them singletons, with roughly 1.5% in the top ten. The source material was PBMCs. These receptors originate from a female donor in good health and CMV-seronegative. CDR3s include the opening cysteine and the closing phenylalanine or tryptophan. The D gene is left open where the match is weak. Size values are once, few and many counts, or a class for expanded clones, and some rows have none.

j_call: TRBJ1-4; clone_size: NA; d_call: TRBD1; v_call: TRBV15; cdr3_nt: TGTGCCACCAGCAGGGGGCCCGGGACAGGGGTTGAAAAACTGTTTTTT; cdr3_aa: CATSRGPGTGVEKLFF
j_call: TRBJ2-2; clone_size: NA; d_call: NA; v_call: TRBV25-1; cdr3_nt: TGTGCCAGCTTACCCCCCCTGGGGGGAAGCACCGGGGAGCTGTTTTTT; cdr3_aa: CASLPPLGGSTGELFF
j_call: TRBJ2-7; clone_size: NA; d_call: NA; v_call: TRBV4-3; cdr3_nt: TGCGCCAGCAGCCAAGATATCGGGGTGCCCTACGAGCAGTACTTC; cdr3_aa: CASSQDIGVPYEQYF
j_call: TRBJ2-7; clone_size: NA; d_call: NA; v_call: TRBV28; cdr3_nt: TGTGCCACTCAGCAGGGTGGCACCTACGAGCAGTACTTC; cdr3_aa: CATQQGGTYEQYF
j_call: TRBJ1-2; clone_size: once; d_call: NA; v_call: TRBV5-6; cdr3_nt: TGTGCCAGCAGCTTGGGGGGGGATGTCCATGGCTACACCTTC; cdr3_aa: CASSLGGDVHGYTF
j_call: TRBJ1-2; clone_size: NA; d_call: TRBD1; v_call: TRBV5-8; cdr3_nt: TGTGCCAGCAGCCAGGGACAGGGGGTCTATGGCTACACCTTC; cdr3_aa: CASSQGQGVYGYTF
j_call: TRBJ1-2; clone_size: NA; d_call: TRBD1; v_call: TRBV19; cdr3_nt: TGTGCCAGTAAGGACGGGACAGGATATGGCTACACCTTC; cdr3_aa: CASKDGTGYGYTF
j_call: TRBJ2-5; clone_size: NA; d_call: TRBD2; v_call: TRBV14; cdr3_nt: TGTGCCAGCAGCCGGATTCGGACTAGCGGTAAAGAGACCCAGTACTTC; cdr3_aa: CASSRIRTSGKETQYF
j_call: TRBJ2-5; clone_size: few; d_call: TRBD2; v_call: TRBV5-1; cdr3_nt: TGCGCCAGCAGCTGGCTAGCGGGGGGACAAGAGACCCAGTACTTC; cdr3_aa: CASSWLAGGQETQYF
j_call: TRBJ2-7; clone_size: NA; d_call: NA; v_call: TRBV28; cdr3_nt: TGTGCCAGCAGTTTCATGAGCGGGCGGCCCTACGAGCAGTACTTC; cdr3_aa: CASSFMSGRPYEQYF
j_call: TRBJ2-4; clone_size: NA; d_call: TRBD2; v_call: TRBV19; cdr3_nt: TGTGCCAGTACCACTAGCGGGAAGGCCAAAAACATTCAGTACTTC; cdr3_aa: CASTTSGKAKNIQYF
j_call: TRBJ1-1; clone_size: NA; d_call: NA; v_call: TRBV14; cdr3_nt: TGTGCCAGCAGCCAGCAGGATTTCAACACTGAAGCTTTCTTT; cdr3_aa: CASSQQDFNTEAFF
j_call: TRBJ2-7; clone_size: NA; d_call: TRBD1; v_call: TRBV7-9; cdr3_nt: TGTGCCAGCAGCCCACAGGGGAACTACGAGCAGTACTTC; cdr3_aa: CASSPQGNYEQYF
j_call: TRBJ1-1; clone_size: NA; d_call: NA; v_call: TRBV5-1; cdr3_nt: TGCGCCAGCAGCTTGGGCGGGAGGAACACTGAAGCTTTCTTT; cdr3_aa: CASSLGGRNTEAFF
j_call: TRBJ1-4; clone_size: once; d_call: TRBD1; v_call: TRBV11-2; cdr3_nt: TGTGCCAGCAGCGGCGGGACAGGGGATGAAAAACTGTTTTTT; cdr3_aa: CASSGGTGDEKLFF
j_call: TRBJ2-7; clone_size: NA; d_call: NA; v_call: TRBV11-3; cdr3_nt: TGTGCCAGCAGCACCGACAGATCCTACGAGCAGTACTTC; cdr3_aa: CASSTDRSYEQYF
j_call: TRBJ2-1; clone_size: NA; d_call: NA; v_call: TRBV5-1; cdr3_nt: TGCGCCAGCAGCTTGGTATTGTTGAGCTCCTACAATGAGCAGTTCTTC; cdr3_aa: CASSLVLLSSYNEQFF
j_call: TRBJ1-4; clone_size: NA; d_call: NA; v_call: TRBV5-1; cdr3_nt: TGCGCCAGCAGCTTCTCGCGTTCTTCGGCTAATGAAAAACTGTTTTTT; cdr3_aa: CASSFSRSSANEKLFF
j_call: TRBJ1-6; clone_size: few; d_call: NA; v_call: TRBV30; cdr3_nt: TGTGCCTGGAGTGGGCGGACAGCCGATTTCGTAAATTCACCCCTCCACTTT; cdr3_aa: CAWSGRTADFVNSPLHF
j_call: TRBJ1-1; clone_size: once; d_call: NA; v_call: TRBV5-1; cdr3_nt: TGCGCCAGCAGCTTGGGGTTTTCGGGAACTGAAGCTTTCTTT; cdr3_aa: CASSLGFSGTEAFF
j_call: TRBJ1-5; clone_size: NA; d_call: NA; v_call: TRBV27; cdr3_nt: TGTGCCAGCAACCAATCGCCTGGAGGACAGCCCCAGCATTTT; cdr3_aa: CASNQSPGGQPQHF
j_call: TRBJ2-7; clone_size: NA; d_call: TRBD2; v_call: TRBV28; cdr3_nt: TGTGCCAGCAGGCCCGGCGGGAGTCACGTCGAGCAGTACTTC; cdr3_aa: CASRPGGSHVEQYF
j_call: TRBJ2-3; clone_size: NA; d_call: TRBD1; v_call: TRBV13; cdr3_nt: TGTGCCAGCAACCAACAGGGGGACGGGGATACGCAGTATTTT; cdr3_aa: CASNQQGDGDTQYF
j_call: TRBJ1-5; clone_size: NA; d_call: NA; v_call: TRBV5-1; cdr3_nt: TGCGCCAGCAGCTTGGGGGGGGACAGCAATCAGCCCCAGCATTTT; cdr3_aa: CASSLGGDSNQPQHF
j_call: TRBJ2-3; clone_size: NA; d_call: TRBD2; v_call: TRBV5-1; cdr3_nt: TGCGCCAGCAGCTTGACGTTAGCGGGAGCAGATACGCAGTATTTT; cdr3_aa: CASSLTLAGADTQYF
j_call: TRBJ2-1; clone_size: NA; d_call: TRBD2; v_call: TRBV28; cdr3_nt: TGTGCCAGCAAAGCGGGGCCCCTTCTTTACAATGAGCAGTTCTTC; cdr3_aa: CASKAGPLLYNEQFF
j_call: TRBJ2-5; clone_size: once; d_call: TRBD2; v_call: TRBV7-3; cdr3_nt: TGTGCCAGCAGCCCAAATAGCGGGAGAGGAGAGACCCAGTACTTC; cdr3_aa: CASSPNSGRGETQYF
j_call: TRBJ2-1; clone_size: once; d_call: TRBD2; v_call: TRBV5-1; cdr3_nt: TGCGCCAGCAGAGATAGCGGGGGATACAATGAGCAGTTCTTC; cdr3_aa: CASRDSGGYNEQFF
j_call: TRBJ2-7; clone_size: NA; d_call: TRBD1; v_call: TRBV10-3; cdr3_nt: TGTGCCATCAGTGGGACAGGGGACTACGAGCAGTACTTC; cdr3_aa: CAISGTGDYEQYF
j_call: TRBJ1-4; clone_size: NA; d_call: NA; v_call: TRBV28; cdr3_nt: TGTGCCAGCAGTTTAGGGCAGGGGAAGGAAAAACTGTTTTTT; cdr3_aa: CASSLGQGKEKLFF
j_call: TRBJ1-3; clone_size: NA; d_call: NA; v_call: TRBV11-3; cdr3_nt: TGTGCCAGCAGCTTAGATACCGGCGGAAACTCTGGAAACACCATATATTTT; cdr3_aa: CASSLDTGGNSGNTIYF
j_call: TRBJ2-1; clone_size: NA; d_call: NA; v_call: TRBV28; cdr3_nt: TGTGCTTCCCAGGCGTACAATGAGCAGTTCTTC; cdr3_aa: CASQAYNEQFF
j_call: TRBJ2-3; clone_size: NA; d_call: NA; v_call: TRBV13; cdr3_nt: TGTGCCAGCAGCCTAGGCCGGAGCCGCACAGATACGCAGTATTTT; cdr3_aa: CASSLGRSRTDTQYF
j_call: TRBJ1-2; clone_size: NA; d_call: NA; v_call: TRBV7-2; cdr3_nt: TGTGCCAGCAGCTTAGTAGAGGGAACGGGCTATGGCTACACCTTC; cdr3_aa: CASSLVEGTGYGYTF
j_call: TRBJ1-5; clone_size: NA; d_call: NA; v_call: TRBV18; cdr3_nt: TGTGCCAGCTCACCAGTGGCGTCTTCGACAGCTCAGCCCCAGCATTTT; cdr3_aa: CASSPVASSTAQPQHF
j_call: TRBJ2-1; clone_size: NA; d_call: TRBD2; v_call: TRBV5-6; cdr3_nt: TGTGCCAGCAGCTTGGGAGGGAGGGGTTACAATGAGCAGTTCTTC; cdr3_aa: CASSLGGRGYNEQFF
j_call: TRBJ2-7; clone_size: NA; d_call: NA; v_call: TRBV7-2; cdr3_nt: TGTGCCAGCAGCTTAGCCTCGAGACAGGTGTCCTACGAGCAGTACTTC; cdr3_aa: CASSLASRQVSYEQYF
j_call: TRBJ1-5; clone_size: NA; d_call: NA; v_call: TRBV27; cdr3_nt: TGTGCCAGCAGGTTGGGGGCGGGGGGTCAGCCCCAGCATTTT; cdr3_aa: CASRLGAGGQPQHF
j_call: TRBJ1-4; clone_size: NA; d_call: TRBD1; v_call: TRBV6-1; cdr3_nt: TGTGCCAGCAGTCAGGGGGCAACTAGTGAAAAACTGTTTTTT; cdr3_aa: CASSQGATSEKLFF
j_call: TRBJ2-2; clone_size: NA; d_call: NA; v_call: TRBV2; cdr3_nt: TGTGCCAGCAGTGAAGACCGGTCCCGGGGCGGGGAGCTGTTTTTT; cdr3_aa: CASSEDRSRGGELFF
j_call: TRBJ2-3; clone_size: NA; d_call: TRBD2; v_call: TRBV7-8; cdr3_nt: TGTGCCAGCAGCCCCGGGACTACTAGCACAGATACGCAGTATTTT; cdr3_aa: CASSPGTTSTDTQYF
j_call: TRBJ2-5; clone_size: NA; d_call: TRBD1; v_call: TRBV7-2; cdr3_nt: TGTGCCAGCAGCCAGGACAGGGTAACAGTCCAAGAGACCCAGTACTTC; cdr3_aa: CASSQDRVTVQETQYF
j_call: TRBJ2-1; clone_size: NA; d_call: TRBD2; v_call: TRBV19; cdr3_nt: TGTGCCAGTAGTGTAACTAGCGGGAGTCCCCACAATGAGCAGTTCTTC; cdr3_aa: CASSVTSGSPHNEQFF
j_call: TRBJ2-1; clone_size: NA; d_call: NA; v_call: TRBV19; cdr3_nt: TGTGCCAGTAGGTACAGATACAATGAGCAGTTCTTC; cdr3_aa: CASRYRYNEQFF
j_call: TRBJ2-5; clone_size: NA; d_call: NA; v_call: TRBV5-4; cdr3_nt: TGTGCCAGCAGCCCCGAACAGGGAGGGGAGACCCAGTACTTC; cdr3_aa: CASSPEQGGETQYF
j_call: TRBJ2-1; clone_size: NA; d_call: NA; v_call: TRBV7-3; cdr3_nt: TGTGCCAGCAGCTTATACTCGTACAATGAGCAGTTCTTC; cdr3_aa: CASSLYSYNEQFF
j_call: TRBJ2-2; clone_size: once; d_call: NA; v_call: TRBV4-1; cdr3_nt: TGCGCCAGCAGCCAAGATCGTAAACAAGAGCTGTTTTTT; cdr3_aa: CASSQDRKQELFF
j_call: TRBJ2-7; clone_size: NA; d_call: NA; v_call: TRBV5-1; cdr3_nt: TGCGCCAGCAGCCGCCTGGCAGGGGATCCCTACGAGCAGTACTTC; cdr3_aa: CASSRLAGDPYEQYF
j_call: TRBJ2-7; clone_size: few; d_call: TRBD1; v_call: TRBV2; cdr3_nt: TGTGCCAGCAACCGGGACAGGGGGAACGAGCAGTACTTC; cdr3_aa: CASNRDRGNEQYF
j_call: TRBJ1-1; clone_size: NA; d_call: TRBD1; v_call: TRBV2; cdr3_nt: TGTGCCAGCAGTCCCGACAGGGACACTGAAGCTTTCTTT; cdr3_aa: CASSPDRDTEAFF
j_call: TRBJ2-7; clone_size: NA; d_call: TRBD2; v_call: TRBV19; cdr3_nt: TGTGCCAGTAGTATTATCGGGACTAGCGGCTTATACGAGCAGTACTTC; cdr3_aa: CASSIIGTSGLYEQYF
j_call: TRBJ1-3; clone_size: NA; d_call: NA; v_call: TRBV5-1; cdr3_nt: TGCGCCAGCAGCCCCCGGGACTCTGGAAACACCATATATTTT; cdr3_aa: CASSPRDSGNTIYF
j_call: TRBJ1-5; clone_size: NA; d_call: NA; v_call: TRBV28; cdr3_nt: TGTGCCAGCAGTTTAGTTTCCCGGCAGCCCCAGCATTTT; cdr3_aa: CASSLVSRQPQHF
j_call: TRBJ2-7; clone_size: NA; d_call: TRBD2; v_call: TRBV5-4; cdr3_nt: TGTGCCAGCAGCTTTAGCGGGGCCTACTACGAGCAGTACTTC; cdr3_aa: CASSFSGAYYEQYF